This T cell receptor (beta chain) was sequenced during a study of T cell responses to AZD1222 COVID-19 vaccine. For the study at large: Second-dose groups at about 4 or about 12 weeks were pooled.

This CDR3 region has 13 residues. V lost 7 bases to trimming and J lost 5 bases, with 14 bases between them. Germline V gene lookup returns CDR1 MDHEN and CDR2 SYDVKM. General study results and limits: Spike-wide coverage was observed for vaccine-associated CD4 TCRs, with dominant responses at 160-218 and 743-854.

Profiled with immunoSEQ multiplex PCR; TCRdb holds only in-frame clones, not every one. The sample lists about 110,000 clones; about four fifths were seen once. As to this clone: Its antigen is currently unknown.

The sample here was peripheral blood, taken on day 0 of AZD1222 vaccination. This clonotype originated in an adult in good health. The chain carries TRBV28 and TRBJ1-2; tentative D call: TRBD1 (5 bases). In DNA, the CDR3 is TGTGCCAGCAAGAAGCCAGGGCGGTATGGCTACACCTTC. Protein sequence: CASKKPGRYGYTF.